This T cell receptor (beta chain) emerged from a study of blood T cell repertoires in COVID-19. On the study more broadly: Acute and convalescent COVID-19 samples came from the United States, Italy and Spain. T cells, B-cell-depleted T cells, or PBMCs supplied cDNA or gDNA.

With 3 bases clipped from V and 4 bases from J, the junction kept 6 bases outside the gene matches. This CDR3 spans 15 amino acids. The germline V gene has CDR1 LNHDA and CDR2 SQIVND (reference sequence). Clones were read by immunoSEQ multiplex PCR, and TCRdb kept only the in-frame ones, dropping some. The data contain about 130,000 clones, 88% of them singletons. The chain is built from TRBV19 and TRBJ1-1; the match to TRBD1 covers 9 bases. This receptor was identified in a man between 70 and 80 years old with active COVID-19. The sequenced material came from peripheral blood. CDR3 DNA: TGTGCCAGTAGTATCCTTACAGGGGGCCTCACTGAAGCTTTCTTT. Its translation is CASSILTGGLTEAFF.